This paragraph reports one T cell receptor beta chain. Its matching antigen is unknown. The data were obtained in a study of cytomegalovirus exposure and HLA in healthy donors. The study's findings and limits: Being productive about 90% or about 30% of the time was typical of most TCR beta V segments in an earlier analysis. Most subjects' HLA-A and HLA-B alleles were reportedly predicted from TCR beta sequences.

The germline V gene has CDR1 MNHEY and CDR2 SMNVEV (reference sequence). CDR3 length: 15 amino acids. Trimming left V 3 bases short and J 0 bases short, with 6 bases between. It was with 60 Vbeta and 13 Jbeta primers that the PCR ran. TCRdb keeps only in-frame clones here, not all; method: immunoSEQ multiplex PCR. The sample has roughly 100,000 clones, about four fifths seen once. The TCR comes from a man aged 40-55 years in good health and CMV-seropositive. Input material: PBMCs. The V and J genes are TRBV27 and TRBJ1-6, with D uncertain. The CDR3 DNA follows: TGTGCCAGCAGTTTCGAGAGCTCCTATAATTCACCCCTCCACTTT. Translated, it gives CASSFESSYNSPLHF.